These T cell receptor beta chains were read from a single sample in a study of glioma-infiltrating T cells after dendritic cell vaccination. Generated by immunoSEQ multiplex PCR, the TCRdb table keeps only in-frame clones and is missing some. The table lists about 67,000 clones, approximately 81% of them singletons. The source material was blood, sampled before dendritic cell vaccination. These receptors were collected from a human donor with glioblastoma. Both conserved end residues are part of each CDR3. D genes are given only for firm matches. Clone size is given for some rows only: seen once, a few or many times, or a class if the clone is expanded.

j_call v_call clone_size d_call cdr3_aa cdr3_nt
TRBJ2-3 TRBV14 - TRBD1 CASSQDRGQGGIDTQYF TGTGCCAGCAGCCAAGATAGAGGACAGGGGGGCATAGATACGCAGTATTTT
TRBJ2-7 TRBV5-1 - - CASSPGVHSYEQYF TGCGCCAGCAGCCCGGGGGTACACTCCTACGAGCAGTACTTC
TRBJ2-5 TRBV2 - - CASSEGIGQETQYF TGTGCCAGCAGTGAAGGGATCGGGCAAGAGACCCAGTACTTC
TRBJ2-7 TRBV7-6 - - CASSNRAYEQYF TGTGCCAGCAGCAACAGAGCCTACGAGCAGTACTTC
TRBJ1-2 TRBV6-5 - - CASSYGVAGYLYGYTF TGTGCCAGCAGTTACGGGGTCGCAGGGTATCTCTATGGCTACACCTTC
TRBJ1-2 TRBV29-1 - TRBD1 CSVVQGGYGYTF TGCAGCGTTGTACAGGGGGGCTATGGCTACACCTTC
TRBJ2-5 TRBV5-1 - - CASSLADTQETQYF TGCGCCAGCAGCTTGGCGGACACCCAAGAGACCCAGTACTTC
TRBJ1-1 TRBV19 - - CASRPRGRESPTAFF TGTGCCAGTAGGCCCCGGGGGAGGGAGAGTCCGACTGCTTTCTTT
TRBJ1-1 TRBV19 - TRBD1 CASSFGTGTMNTEAFF TGTGCCAGTAGTTTTGGGACAGGGACTATGAACACTGAAGCTTTCTTT
TRBJ1-5 TRBV6-6 once TRBD1 CASSSWGQGAAQPQHF TGTGCCAGCAGTTCCTGGGGACAGGGGGCGGCTCAGCCCCAGCATTTT
TRBJ2-7 TRBV30 - - CAWAQGEQYF TGTGCCTGGGCGCAGGGCGAGCAGTACTTC
TRBJ2-5 TRBV9 - - CASSPRGLGTTPETQYF TGTGCCAGCAGCCCCCGAGGGCTGGGGACAACGCCAGAGACCCAGTACTTC
TRBJ2-3 TRBV9 - - CASSTLLASGTDTQYF TGTGCCAGCAGCACCCTTCTGGCTAGCGGCACAGATACGCAGTATTTT
TRBJ2-7 TRBV18 - - CASSSGTTYEQYF TGTGCCAGCTCCTCCGGGACAACCTACGAGCAGTACTTC
TRBJ1-2 TRBV30 - TRBD1 CAWSRDRASLNYGYTF TGTGCCTGGAGCCGGGACAGGGCTAGTCTGAACTATGGCTACACCTTC
TRBJ1-2 TRBV25-1 - TRBD1 CASSLNDRVEGYTF TGTGCCAGCAGTTTGAACGACAGGGTAGAAGGCTACACCTTC
TRBJ1-1 TRBV6-1 - TRBD1 CASSGDRTNTEAFF TGTGCCAGCAGTGGGGACAGAACTAACACTGAAGCTTTCTTT
TRBJ1-2 TRBV6-1 - - CASSERGKGFWGYTF TGTGCCAGCAGTGAAAGAGGGAAAGGGTTTTGGGGCTACACCTTC
TRBJ2-5 TRBV27 - TRBD1 CASSLNRGWETQYF TGTGCCAGCAGTCTGAACAGGGGATGGGAGACCCAGTACTTC
TRBJ1-6 TRBV2 - - CASSPQSPLHF TGTGCCAGCAGCCCCCAATCACCCCTCCACTTT
TRBJ2-2 TRBV19 - TRBD1 CASSNDRVTTGELFF TGTGCCAGTAGTAACGACAGGGTGACCACCGGGGAGCTGTTTTTT
TRBJ2-7 TRBV27 - TRBD2 CASSSSTGTSGGFYEQYF TGTGCCAGCAGTTCCTCCACCGGGACTAGCGGGGGTTTTTACGAGCAGTACTTC
TRBJ1-2 TRBV5-4 - TRBD1 CASSLTDRGHGYTF TGTGCCAGCAGCTTAACGGACAGGGGGCATGGCTACACCTTC
TRBJ2-2 TRBV6-6 - - CASSFLSNTGELFF TGTGCCAGCAGTTTCCTCTCGAACACCGGGGAGCTGTTTTTT
TRBJ1-1 TRBV10-3 once - CAISEVPGGPEAFF TGTGCCATCAGTGAGGTCCCCGGGGGGCCTGAAGCTTTCTTT
TRBJ2-2 TRBV5-1 - TRBD2 CASSEGLAGVSGELFF TGCGCCAGCAGCGAGGGACTAGCGGGGGTGTCCGGGGAGCTGTTTTTT
TRBJ2-5 TRBV2 - TRBD2 CASRSPAGVETQYF TGTGCCAGCAGATCCCCAGCGGGGGTGGAGACCCAGTACTTC
TRBJ1-1 TRBV7-9 few TRBD1 CASSGQGDITEAFF TGTGCCAGCAGCGGACAGGGGGATATCACTGAAGCTTTCTTT
TRBJ1-2 TRBV19 - TRBD1 CASKGQSQDYGYTF TGTGCCAGTAAGGGACAGTCTCAGGACTATGGCTACACCTTC
TRBJ1-1 TRBV11-2 - - CASTRGLMNTEAFF TGTGCCAGCACCCGCGGACTGATGAACACTGAAGCTTTCTTT
TRBJ1-1 TRBV27 - - CASSLGRSNTEAFF TGTGCCAGCAGTTTGGGCAGATCGAACACTGAAGCTTTCTTT
TRBJ2-2 TRBV5-1 - - CASRDGANTGELFF TGCGCCAGCCGTGATGGAGCGAACACCGGGGAGCTGTTTTTT
TRBJ2-5 TRBV19 - TRBD1 CASSGDRGYQETQYF TGTGCCAGTAGTGGAGACAGGGGGTACCAAGAGACCCAGTACTTC
TRBJ2-1 TRBV7-3 once TRBD2 CASSPYSSGGAEVNEQFF TGTGCCAGCAGCCCATATTCTAGCGGGGGGGCGGAGGTCAATGAGCAGTTCTTC
TRBJ1-2 TRBV2 - - CASSALRDTFDGYTF TGTGCCAGCAGTGCCCTCCGGGACACCTTTGATGGCTACACCTTC
TRBJ1-3 TRBV7-6 - - CASSVAGGDGNTIYF TGTGCCAGCAGCGTTGCGGGGGGCGATGGAAACACCATATATTTT
TRBJ2-7 TRBV7-2 - - CASSLLVGAHEQYF TGTGCCAGCAGCTTACTGGTCGGTGCCCACGAGCAGTACTTC
TRBJ1-2 TRBV6-1 once - CASSEALLYYGYTF TGTGCCAGCAGTGAAGCGTTACTGTATTATGGCTACACCTTC
TRBJ2-7 TRBV15 - - CATSSERRYEQYF TGTGCCACCAGCAGCGAGAGGAGATACGAGCAGTACTTC
TRBJ2-2 TRBV9 - - CASSASGGQHTGELFF TGTGCCAGCAGCGCCTCCGGGGGGCAGCACACCGGGGAGCTGTTTTTT
TRBJ1-5 TRBV19 few - CASSTGSWQPQHF TGTGCCAGTAGCACAGGGTCATGGCAGCCCCAGCATTTT
TRBJ1-2 TRBV2 - - CASSPGWEASNYGYTF TGTGCCAGCAGTCCCGGATGGGAGGCCTCTAACTATGGCTACACCTTC
TRBJ2-2 TRBV18 - - CASSPQDSANTGELFF TGTGCCAGCTCACCACAGGATAGCGCGAACACCGGGGAGCTGTTTTTT
TRBJ2-2 TRBV6-1 - - CASSEAGSNTGELFF TGTGCCAGCAGTGAAGCGGGCTCGAACACCGGGGAGCTGTTTTTT
TRBJ1-4 TRBV13 few - CASSGTGCLFF TGTGCCAGCAGCGGTACAGGGTGCCTGTTTTTT
TRBJ1-1 TRBV2 - - CASSDTSKNTEAFF TGTGCCAGCAGTGATACTTCCAAGAACACTGAAGCTTTCTTT